This TCR beta chain was sequenced during a study of cytomegalovirus exposure and HLA in healthy donors (dated by TCRdb to about 2017). With respect to the entire study: An earlier analysis of approximately 640 of the donors reported 250 to 300 Gb of sequence data and some 120 million unique TCR beta sequences from about 200 million T cells. Among around 400 genotyped donors of the cohort, an average of around 250,000 unique TCR beta nucleotide sequences was sequenced per donor, of which approximately 18% were non-productive. Because of strong linkage in the cohort, roughly five DR-DQ haplotypes were treated as single units for association and clustering. The study used immunosequencing to profile the T cell repertoires of approximately 630 subjects and linked those repertoires to cytomegalovirus serostatus. In addition to the first cohort of 666 subjects, a separate validation cohort of 130 or so different subjects was used. In a later genetic analysis, genome-wide SNP genotypes for about 55% of the 666 donors were used, and that subset was treated as a discovery cohort. The study aimed to test whether cataloging public T cell receptors could reveal signatures of past pathogen exposure. Both class I and class II loci were covered by HLA typing, at four-digit resolution. The number of donors typed differed by locus, with roughly 620-630 for A, B, C, DRB1 and DQB1, around 500 for DQA1, 600 to 610 for DPA1, and around 460 for DPB1. Donor age, sex, ethnicity and CMV serostatus were collected together with the repertoire data. In the later analysis, no new phenotypic data were used to find candidate immune exposures; instead, reliance was placed on TCR beta sequences and their occurrence across donors. Of the 300 to 450 genotyped donors, roughly 80% were placed in the genetic ancestry cluster associated with self-reported Caucasian donors. A later analysis re-examined previously published TCR beta repertoires from about 700 donors and added high-resolution HLA genotyping to investigate patterns of TCR occurrence. Every discovery cohort repertoire had been produced on one sequencing platform. The study combined high-throughput TCR immunosequencing, statistical association of individual TCRs with disease status, and machine learning to predict cytomegalovirus infection status. About 300 gigabases of sequencing data and 70 million to 100 million unique TCR sequences were included in an early release covering about 620 HLA-typed donors. An earlier analysis of about 600 of the donors used high-throughput TCR beta sequencing to judge whether each TCR beta V gene segment behaved as functional or pseudogenic.

Overall study results and their limits: It was suggested by the authors that the approach could potentially be generalized to other disease states and immunological phenotypes. According to a later analysis, parvovirus B19, influenza, CMV and Epstein-Barr virus appeared linked to several top co-occurrence clusters. A group of highly shared sequence variants was considered likely to be a technical artifact of the sequencing pipeline. In an earlier analysis of several hundred of the donors, most TCR beta V segments were observed in productive rearrangements about 90% or about 30% of the time, broadly matching IMGT annotations. Sequencing depth was assumed to be roughly uniform across donors in the presence/absence analyses, though that assumption may not hold. Correlated functional status among segregating V segments might reflect linkage disequilibrium, but an unknown experimental factor could not be ruled out. The classifier was reported to diagnose cytomegalovirus status with high specificity and sensitivity in both the original and validation cohorts. In a later analysis, the rate of TCR association differed among HLA loci, with DRB1 alleles having the most associated TCRs and HLA-C alleles having the fewest. Most TCR sequences were seen in very few donors, while some public TCRs were found in many individuals. A few of the identified cytomegalovirus-associated TCR beta chains were confirmed in vitro to be specific for cytomegalovirus antigens. The only immune exposure information available for the cohort was CMV serostatus. In this cohort, only TCR beta chains were sequenced, and detectable features were limited by the absence of alpha or paired-chain data. In a later genetic analysis, fewer N-insertions in productive TCRs were reported among donors in an Asian-associated ancestry cluster than the roughly 640-donor mean. A further reported finding was that TCR beta sequences accurately predicted the HLA-A and HLA-B alleles for most subjects in the first cohort. V-gene and J-gene trimming of TCR beta chains was associated with a missense DCLRE1C variant in a later genetic analysis, and the association was replicated in an independent cohort. In a later analysis, HLA-associated TCR beta chains showed more clonal expansion and lower generation probabilities than non-associated chains that were equally common. The study listed approximately 150 TCR beta chains as associated with cytomegalovirus. In a later analysis, around 17,000 TCR beta sequences were associated with specific HLA alleles at a false discovery rate of 0.05. When HLA alleles, especially DR and DQ, strongly co-occurred, TCR associations were difficult to assign to individual alleles. The earlier analysis of a few hundred of the donors excluded 15 to 20 rarely observed V segments, including chromosome 9 orphons, because counts were too low. Because some donors lacked HLA typing at each locus, the association tests relied only on the typed subset. The 87-base-pair reads could not distinguish some IMGT-functional V segments, including TRBV6-2 and TRBV6-3, so those segments were excluded. A later analysis found that most CMV-associated TCR beta chains appeared HLA-restricted, with HLA associations seemingly driven largely by CMV exposure.

Measured from the cysteine to the phenylalanine, the CDR3 is 14 residues long. Of all the DNA, just the CDR3 is kept, 42 bases in frame from base 1. CDR1 LGHNA and CDR2 YSLEER were looked up in the germline V gene. Trimming removed 1 base from V and 5 bases from J, leaving 8 bases between the germline ends. In the case of this clone: Its antigen is not yet known. It has no much larger one-base neighbor in the sample; base qualities were not kept.

The cohort was made up of 666 healthy bone marrow donors. All cohort members were sampled while nominally healthy, although unrecorded immune exposures were likely present. The donor tested CMV seronegative and was one of the 352 seronegative cohort members. Every donor gave a peripheral blood sample, and the peripheral blood mononuclear cells from that sample were used for TCR beta sequencing. The Qiagen DNeasy Blood Extraction Kit was used to extract genomic DNA from the blood cell samples. The library came from the immunoSEQ multiplex PCR assay. For the multiplex PCR, a mixture combining 60 forward primers for TCR Vbeta segments and 13 reverse primers for TCR Jbeta segments was used. Amplification of the CDR3 region of rearranged TCR beta genes was performed with a multiplex PCR assay on genomic DNA. On the Illumina HiSeq System, the amplified TCR beta libraries were sequenced as 87-base-pair reads. For the original study's pipeline: Across the roughly 600 repertoires, a later analysis counted 75 million to 90 million unique TCR beta chains, about 10 million of which were shared by at least two donors. To remove PCR and sequencing errors, raw reads were error-corrected and collapsed into unique sequences using a nearest-neighbor algorithm that merged closely related sequences. Alignment of CDR3 sequences to IMGT reference sequences was used to assign V, D and J gene segments. For a sequence to be retained, a match of at least six nucleotides to both a V gene segment and a J gene segment was required. A rearrangement counted as productive if the CDR3 had no stop codons and remained in frame with V and J, and every other rearrangement counted as non-productive. Following IMGT convention, CDR3 was defined as the stretch from the second conserved V-encoded cysteine to the conserved J-encoded phenylalanine. In an earlier analysis of around 540 of the donors, sequences lacking an unambiguous match to a single V gene segment were excluded. An earlier analysis of roughly 590 of the donors called V segments functional above 56.7% productive rearrangements and segregating when the between-donor standard deviation exceeded 5%. A statistical classification framework was built for diagnosing cytomegalovirus status from the catalog of TCR beta chain sequences. A later analysis assigned V and J genes by comparing TCR nucleotide sequences with IMGT/GENE-DB human TR gene sequences. In a later analysis, CDR3 sequences and most-parsimonious VDJ recombination scenarios were assigned using the TCRdist pipeline. In a later analysis, each TCR beta chain was defined by its CDR3 amino acid sequence together with its V-gene family, and reads lacking a unique V-gene family were excluded. As a way to deal with suspected cross-contamination and a sequencing artifact, a later analysis dropped more than 500 nucleotide sequences that were highly shared and had low generation probability. A later analysis calculated a clonal expansion index for each public chain from normalized within-repertoire ranks of inferred template counts. In a later analysis, generation probabilities were computed using a VDJ recombination model fitted to out-of-frame rearrangements, and the results were checked against IGoR. In a later analysis, TCR-TCR, TCR-HLA and TCR-CMV co-occurrence was scored with hypergeometric tests, and a repertoire-size bias correction was applied to TCR pairs. To estimate false discovery rates, a later analysis permuted the HLA or CMV assignments 20 times. In a later analysis, co-occurring TCRs were grouped with DBSCAN, and TCRdist sequence similarity was added when clustering was performed within HLA-allele-positive subsets. Repertoires with fewer than 30,000 or more than 120,000 public chains, plus five repertoires with anomalous nucleotide sharing, were excluded from co-occurrence clustering. Imported from immuneACCESS, the table was reduced by TCRdb to in-frame sequences with V and J called. These copies leave out some clones; in studies compared against another copy, an unresolved V gene accounts for under half, and the cause of the remainder is not known. Clone size and V and J calls were adopted from that table, with D and trimming inferred from the DNA. This sample has roughly 150,000 clones in its table, and approximately 81% of those were observed once. The top ten constitute roughly 2.4% of the sample.

Here the chain combines TRBV4-3 and TRBJ2-2; TRBD2 is a weak D gene call, 5 bases matching. Sequencing input: PBMCs. This sequence was found in a woman between 18 and 29 years old in good health and CMV-seronegative. The DNA reads as follows: TGCGCCAGCAGCCAAGTTTTAGCGACCGGGGAGCTGTTTTTT. Its translation reads: CASSQVLATGELFF.